A selection of T cell receptor beta chains follows, all from one sample in a study of T cell responses to AZD1222 COVID-19 vaccine. TCRdb's copy holds only in-frame clones and misses some; the assay was immunoSEQ multiplex PCR. There are more than 120,000 clones in the sample; roughly 92% occur only once, and 9.3% lies in the top ten. Sequencing used peripheral blood, obtained 28 days after the second AZD1222 dose. Receptors originate from an adult who received the AZD1222 COVID-19 vaccine. The CDR3 runs from the conserved cysteine through the conserved F or W. D genes are given only for firm matches. A clone size is listed for some rows: how often the clone was seen (once, few, many), or a class if it is expanded.

TRBJ1-5,TRBV6-2/TRBV6-3,-,-,TGTGCCAGCAGTTACGGGGGGGACCTGCAACCCCAGCATTTT,CASSYGGDLQPQHF
TRBJ1-3,TRBV5-1,-,-,TGCGCCAGCACCGTTGACAGCGGAAACACCATATATTTT,CASTVDSGNTIYF
TRBJ1-1,TRBV19,-,-,TGTGCCAGTAGTATGTGGACTGCAACTGAAGCTTTCTTT,CASSMWTATEAFF
TRBJ2-1,TRBV5-1,-,-,TGCGCCAGCACCTCCACGTTACGCAGTGAGCAGTTCTTC,CASTSTLRSEQFF
TRBJ2-1,TRBV9,TRBD2,-,TGTGCCAGCAGCGTAGGGTTTGAGCGGGATTCCTACAATGAGCAGTTCTTC,CASSVGFERDSYNEQFF
TRBJ2-2,TRBV14,-,-,TGTGCCAGCAGCCGGAACAAGAACACCGGGGAGCTGTTTTTT,CASSRNKNTGELFF
TRBJ1-1,TRBV29-1,-,-,TGCAGCGTTGGGGGATCCAACACTGAAGCTTTCTTT,CSVGGSNTEAFF
TRBJ1-4,TRBV3-1/TRBV3-2,-,-,TGTGCCAGCGGGGCAATACGGGGACTAGAACTGTTTTTT,CASGAIRGLELFF
TRBJ2-2,TRBV5-1,-,-,TGCGCCAGCAGCTTACACAGGGCGAACACCGGGGAGCTGTTTTTT,CASSLHRANTGELFF
TRBJ2-7,TRBV2,-,-,TGTGCCAGCAGTGTTACAGCGGGCATTACCTACGAGCAGTACTTC,CASSVTAGITYEQYF
TRBJ2-1,TRBV3-1/TRBV3-2,-,-,TGTGCCAGCAGCCAAGATCGCAGCCACCACAATGAGCAGTTCTTC,CASSQDRSHHNEQFF
TRBJ1-1,TRBV6-5,-,-,TGTGCCAGCAGTTACGCTGTGCTAGCCTACACTGAAGCTTTCTTT,CASSYAVLAYTEAFF
TRBJ1-2,TRBV5-1,TRBD1,-,TGCGCCAGCAGCCAATACGGGACAGCATATGGCTACACCTTC,CASSQYGTAYGYTF
TRBJ1-2,TRBV29-1,TRBD1,few,TGCAGCGTTCAACTAGCCGGGACAGGGGAGAGCTATGGCTACACCTTC,CSVQLAGTGESYGYTF
TRBJ1-4,TRBV7-2,TRBD1,once,TGTGCCAGCAGCTGGTCCGGGACAGATAATGAAAAACTGTTTTTT,CASSWSGTDNEKLFF
TRBJ2-2,TRBV5-1,TRBD2,-,TGCGCCAGCAGCTTGCGACTAGCGGGAGGCGCGTCCGGGGAGCTGTTTTTT,CASSLRLAGGASGELFF
TRBJ2-1,TRBV5-4,TRBD2,-,TGTGCCAGCAGCTTGGTCAGGACTAGCCTCAATGAGCAGTTCTTC,CASSLVRTSLNEQFF
TRBJ1-1,TRBV5-1,-,-,TGCGCCAGCAGCCCGGACGGGGGGGCGAGCACTGAAGCTTTCTTT,CASSPDGGASTEAFF
TRBJ2-7,TRBV5-1,-,-,TGCGCCAGCAGCGACTCCCTAAATACCTACGAGCAGTACTTC,CASSDSLNTYEQYF
TRBJ2-6,TRBV30,-,once,TGTGCCTGGAGTGTACCGGACGGCCACTCTGGGGCCAACGTCCTGACTTTC,CAWSVPDGHSGANVLTF
TRBJ1-4,TRBV19,-,-,TGTGCCAGTAGTATGGGCAATCCGACTAATGAAAAACTGTTTTTT,CASSMGNPTNEKLFF
TRBJ1-1,TRBV28,-,-,TGTGCCAGCAGTTTGCCGGTCGCGGGCAGTCAAGCTTTCTTT,CASSLPVAGSQAFF
TRBJ1-2,TRBV7-9,-,few,TGTGCCAGCAGCGGACGGACAACGACAGAATATGGCTACACCTTC,CASSGRTTTEYGYTF
TRBJ1-5,TRBV6-5,TRBD1,-,TGTGCCAGCAGCCCCTTAGACAGGGGCCAGCCCCAGCATTTT,CASSPLDRGQPQHF
TRBJ2-3,TRBV18,-,-,TGTGCCAGCTCACTCACCAGGGCTGATACGCAGTATTTT,CASSLTRADTQYF
TRBJ1-2,TRBV6-1,-,-,TGTGCCAGCAGTGAGGGCCAGGACAGCTATCGGTATTATGGCTACACCTTC,CASSEGQDSYRYYGYTF
TRBJ1-2,TRBV5-4,TRBD1,-,TGTGCCAGCAGCTTGGTAGTTCAGGGGGACAGGGCTGGCTACACCTTC,CASSLVVQGDRAGYTF
TRBJ1-5,TRBV4-1,TRBD1,-,TGCGCCAGCAGTTTCGCAGGGGGCGGCAATCAGCCCCAGCATTTT,CASSFAGGGNQPQHF
TRBJ1-1,TRBV19,-,once,TGTGCCAGTAGTATGGAAGAGGGGTTGAACACTGAAGCTTTCTTT,CASSMEEGLNTEAFF